This TCR beta chain was identified in a study of OX40 agonist ivuxolimab in advanced cancers. Study summary: Treatment of patients was with ivuxolimab, an agonistic anti-OX40 (CD134) antibody. Among those treated, three patients had partial responses, one with hepatocellular carcinoma and two with cutaneous melanoma.

Data came from immunoSEQ multiplex PCR; TCRdb stores just in-frame clones and leaves some out. The table shows tens of thousands of clones, with around 85% occurring only once. There are 12 residues in the CDR3. The trim removed 4 bases at V and 6 bases at J, leaving 1 base unmatched. Germline lookup yields CDR1 SGHRS and CDR2 YFSETQ. Broader study findings: Compared with others, partial responders at 0.1-3.0 mg/kg displayed clonal expansion among the lowest.

This clone was recorded once. Its antigen is still unknown. The chain carries TRBV5-1 and TRBJ2-7, with 10 positions matching TRBD1. This sequence originates from an adult with an advanced solid tumor such as melanoma, head and neck, liver or kidney cancer. Sequenced material: CD4+ or CD8+ T cells sorted from blood, taken in a trial of the OX40 agonist ivuxolimab. The DNA for the CDR3 is TGCGCCAGCAGCCGGACAGGGGGCGAGCAGTACTTC. The encoded protein is CASSRTGGEQYF.